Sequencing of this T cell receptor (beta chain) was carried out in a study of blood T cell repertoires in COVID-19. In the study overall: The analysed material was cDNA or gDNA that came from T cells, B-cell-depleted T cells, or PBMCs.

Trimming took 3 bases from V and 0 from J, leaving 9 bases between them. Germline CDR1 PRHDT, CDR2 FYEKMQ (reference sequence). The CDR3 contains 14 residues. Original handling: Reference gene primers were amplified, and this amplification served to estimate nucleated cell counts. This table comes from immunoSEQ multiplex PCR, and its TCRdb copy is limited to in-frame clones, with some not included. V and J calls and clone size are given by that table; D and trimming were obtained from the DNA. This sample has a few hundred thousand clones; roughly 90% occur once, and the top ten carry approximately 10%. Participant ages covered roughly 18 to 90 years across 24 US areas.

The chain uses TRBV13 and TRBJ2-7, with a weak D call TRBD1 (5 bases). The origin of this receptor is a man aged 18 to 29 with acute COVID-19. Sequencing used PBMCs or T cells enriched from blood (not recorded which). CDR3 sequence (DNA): TGTGCCAGCAGCTTCGCGGACAACTCCTACGAGCAGTACTTC. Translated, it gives CASSFADNSYEQYF. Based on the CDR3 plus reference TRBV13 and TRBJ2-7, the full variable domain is AAGVIQSPRHLIKEKRETATLKCYPIPRHDTVYWYQQGPGQDPQFLISFYEKMQSDKGSIPDRFSAQQFSDYHSELNMSSLELGDSALYFCASSFADNSYEQYFGPGTRLTVT.